This entry lists 27 T cell receptor beta chains sequenced from one sample in a study of blood T cell repertoires in COVID-19. Some clones are missing from TCRdb's copy, which holds only in-frame ones; the method was immunoSEQ multiplex PCR. This sample yields roughly 150,000 clones, of which 70% to 90% are seen a single time; over 2% belongs to the top ten. Sequenced sample: peripheral blood. The source of these receptors is a woman in her seventies with acute or convalescent COVID-19.

The gene calls are TRBV5-1 and TRBJ1-3; 9 bases line up with TRBD1. Germline V gene sequence: CDR1 SGHRS, CDR2 YFSETQ. J was trimmed by 3 bases and V by 3 bases; bases with no gene match: 7. This CDR3 is built from 16 residues. CDR3 in amino acids: CASSSEGTGLGNTIYF. Written as DNA, the CDR3 is TGCGCCAGCAGCTCGGAAGGGACAGGGCTTGGAAACACCATATATTTT.

The chain carries TRBV19 and TRBJ1-1; TRBD1 matches at 8 bases. Trimming removed 6 bases from V and 3 bases from J; junction bases left unmatched: 6. Germline-derived CDR1 and CDR2 are LNHDA and SQIVND (reference sequence). This CDR3 contains 14 residues. CDR3 region: CASRFTGGHTEAFF. CDR3 nucleotides: TGTGCCAGTAGGTTCACAGGGGGTCACACTGAAGCTTTCTTT.

The rearrangement uses TRBV6-6 and TRBJ1-6, with D unresolved. Germline V gene lookup returns CDR1 MNHNY and CDR2 SVGAGI (reference sequence). V gave up 2 bases and J gave up 0 bases, with 8 bases separating them. This CDR3 comprises 16 residues. This chain's CDR3 is CASSYPPSSYNSPLHF. The CDR3 DNA sequence: TGTGCCAGCAGTTACCCACCGAGCTCCTATAATTCACCCCTCCACTTT.

This rearrangement joins TRBV7-2 to TRBJ2-5; tentatively, D is TRBD2 (6 bases). V lost 0 bases and J lost 4, with 6 bases in between. The germline V gene has CDR1 SGHTA and CDR2 FQGNSA. The CDR3 consists of 13 residues. In nucleotides, the CDR3 is TGTGCCAGCAGCTTAGCGGGGGGAGAGACCCAGTACTTC. It encodes CASSLAGGETQYF.

The chain is built from TRBV12-3 or TRBV12-4 and TRBJ1-1, with D hard to call. The CDR3 sequence is 13 residues long. V lost 3 bases and J 1 base, leaving 6 bases between the germline ends. CDR3 in DNA: TGTGCCAGCAGTTTCCGGGAGAACACTGAAGCTTTCTTT. It specifies CASSFRENTEAFF.

The chain uses TRBV28 and TRBJ2-2, with D perhaps TRBD1 (5 bases). V was shortened by 3 bases and J by 0 bases, with 5 bases between the two germline ends. The germline CDR1 and CDR2 sequences are MDHEN and SYDVKM. There are 14 residues in the CDR3. The CDR3, as DNA: TGTGCCAGCAGTTTGGGGCCGAACACCGGGGAGCTGTTTTTT. The encoded protein is CASSLGPNTGELFF.

The chain recombines TRBV30 with TRBJ1-2; a possible D gene is TRBD1 (6 bases). V was pared by 6 bases and J by 4 bases, with 9 bases between. CDR1 is GTSNPN, CDR2 SVGIG, per germline (reference sequence). The CDR3 loop spans 11 amino acids. The CDR3 loop is CACDRSYGYTF. The CDR3 region has the DNA TGTGCCTGTGACAGGAGCTATGGCTACACCTTC.

The rearrangement links TRBV28 to TRBJ2-4; 8 nucleotides align to TRBD1. J was trimmed by 5 bases and V by 5 bases; bases with no gene match: 8. Germline-derived CDR1 and CDR2 are MDHEN and SYDVKM. The CDR3 has 15 amino acids. CDR3 coding DNA: TGTGCCAGCAGTCCCGCCCGACAGGGGCAAAACATTCAGTACTTC. Protein product: CASSPARQGQNIQYF. Full variable domain (outside the CDR3, taken from reference TRBV28 and TRBJ2-4): DVKVTQSSRYLVKRTGEKVFLECVQDMDHENMFWYRQDPGLGLRLIYFSYDVKMKEKGDIPEGYSVSREKKERFSLILESASTNQTSMYLCASSPARQGQNIQYFGAGTRLSVL.

V gene TRBV6-6 combines with J gene TRBJ1-1; TRBD1 matches at 7 bases. The CDR3 loop spans 16 amino acids. The germline V gene has CDR1 MNHNY and CDR2 SVGAGI (reference sequence). Trimming cost V 3 bases and J 1 base; bases outside gene matches: 8. CDR3: CASSYPETGQNTEAFF. The CDR3 bases are TGTGCCAGCAGTTATCCCGAGACAGGGCAGAACACTGAAGCTTTCTTT.

The rearrangement links TRBV29-1 to TRBJ2-7; D is undetermined. The CDR3 contains 13 residues. Trimming stripped 0 bases from V and 3 bases from J, with 9 bases between. The germline CDR1 and CDR2 sequences are SQVTM and ANQGSEA. CDR3 residues: CSVEDDSVYEQYF. The DNA for the CDR3 is TGCAGCGTTGAAGATGATTCAGTCTACGAGCAGTACTTC.

The chain is built from TRBV5-4 and TRBJ2-5, with D possibly TRBD1 on 5 matching bases. Germline V gene data show CDR1 as SGHNT and CDR2 as YYREEE (reference sequence). V lost 0 bases, J lost 1 base, and 16 bases lay in between. This CDR3 region has 17 residues. CDR3 nucleotide sequence: TGTGCCAGCAGCTTGGCTGGAACAGGATCATCCCAAGAGACCCAGTACTTC. This encodes CASSLAGTGSSQETQYF.

The V and J genes are TRBV9 and TRBJ1-2, with unresolved D. V lost 4 bases, J lost 6 bases, and 10 bases lay in between. Per the germline V gene, CDR1 is SGDLS and CDR2 is YYNGEE. This CDR3 comprises 12 residues. In nucleotides, the CDR3 is TGTGCCAGCAGCCCCGACTTTGATGGCTACACCTTC. This gives the protein CASSPDFDGYTF.

J is TRBJ2-5 and V is TRBV27; TRBD2 agrees at 8 bases. The CDR3 has 14 amino acids. The junction had 7 bases not matched to a gene; V was cut back by 6 bases and J by 4 bases. Germline V CDR1 and CDR2: MNHEY, SMNVEV (reference sequence). The CDR3 reads CASRGSGGGETQYF. In nucleotides, the CDR3 is TGTGCCAGCAGGGGGAGCGGGGGAGGAGAGACCCAGTACTTC.

The chain has TRBV19 and TRBJ1-2; tentatively, D is TRBD1 (5 bases). The CDR3 is 12 residues long. Germline loops: CDR1 LNHDA, CDR2 SQIVND (reference sequence). Trimming left V 8 bases short and J 4 bases short, with 11 bases between. The CDR3 sequence is CASGDRAYGYTF. The CDR3 coding sequence is TGTGCCAGTGGTGACAGAGCCTATGGCTACACCTTC.

The chain couples TRBV12-5 to TRBJ2-2, with 7 bases aligning to TRBD1. V shed 3 bases and J 0 bases; nucleotides not matched to a gene: 7. The CDR3 extends over 17 amino acids. Germline V gene lookup returns CDR1 LGHNT and CDR2 FRNRAP. The CDR3 reads CASGFTSGTANTGELFF. The CDR3 DNA follows: TGTGCTAGTGGTTTTACCTCCGGGACAGCGAACACCGGGGAGCTGTTTTTT.

The chain carries TRBV2 and TRBJ2-4; TRBD2 matches 7 bases. V lost 0 bases and J lost 0; bases outside the gene matches: 11. Germline loops: CDR1 SNHLY, CDR2 FYNNEI. The CDR3 extends over 19 amino acids. CDR3 amino acids: CASSEALGVGTKAKNIQYF. The CDR3 nucleotides read TGTGCCAGCAGTGAAGCCTTGGGCGTGGGGACTAAAGCCAAAAACATTCAGTACTTC.

This clone was detected only once. V usage is TRBV5-1 and J usage is TRBJ1-2; D gene ambiguous. V dropped 4 bases and J dropped 7 bases, with 17 bases sitting between them. This CDR3 has 14 amino acids. Germline CDR1 SGHRS, CDR2 YFSETQ. In nucleotides, the CDR3 is TGCGCCAGCAGCCACCCGTCAGGTTCGTCTGGCTACACCTTC. Encoded protein: CASSHPSGSSGYTF.

V usage is TRBV7-6 and J usage is TRBJ1-1; D is possibly TRBD1 (5 bases). Trimming took 5 bases from V and 0 from J, leaving 16 bases between them. CDR1 and CDR2 (germline): SGHVS, FNYEAQ. The CDR3 totals 16 residues. The CDR3 DNA reads as TGTGCCAGCAGCCCCTCCAGGGTACCCATGAACACTGAAGCTTTCTTT. Its protein is CASSPSRVPMNTEAFF.

The chain combines TRBV15 with TRBJ2-7, with D perhaps TRBD1 (5 bases). The CDR3 totals 14 residues. V was shortened by 5 bases and J by 0 bases, with 11 bases between the two germline ends. The V gene's germline CDR1 is LNHNV and CDR2 YYDKDF (reference sequence). CDR3 bases: TGTGCCACCAGCTCAAGACAGAGCTCCTACGAGCAGTACTTC. Its protein product is CATSSRQSSYEQYF.

This clone was picked up a small number of times. The chain links TRBV5-5 to TRBJ2-7; possibly TRBD1 for D (5 bases). Germline CDR1 is SGHKS and CDR2 is YYEKEE (reference sequence). The CDR3 contains 14 residues. V lost 4 bases and J lost 2, with 13 bases in between. CDR3 DNA: TGTGCCAGCAGCATGAGCAGGGAAACCTACGAGCAGTACTTC. Protein: CASSMSRETYEQYF.

The chain has TRBV3-1 (or the pseudogene TRBV3-2) and TRBJ2-1, with 12 bases lining up with TRBD2. Germline-derived CDR1 and CDR2 are LGHDT and YNNKEL (reference sequence). J gave up 5 bases and V 4 bases, and 3 bases lay outside the gene matches. CDR3 size: 15 residues. The CDR3 nucleotides read TGTGCCAGCAGCCTGACTAGCGGGGGCCACAATGAGCAGTTCTTC. It is translated as CASSLTSGGHNEQFF.

The CDR3 coding sequence is TGTGCCAGCAGTTACTCGATTCAGAGGGAGACCCAGTACTTC. It yields the protein CASSYSIQRETQYF. The chain carries TRBV6-6 and TRBJ2-5; D unclear. Trimming pared 0 bases from V and 5 bases from J, leaving 10 bases between. CDR3 length: 14 amino acids. Per germline, CDR1 MNHNY and CDR2 SVGAGI (reference sequence).

This chain uses TRBV3-1 (or the pseudogene TRBV3-2) with TRBJ2-1, with D possibly TRBD2 on 6 matching bases. The germline V gene encodes CDR1 LGHDT and CDR2 YNNKEL (reference sequence). Trimming stripped 3 bases from V and 15 bases from J, with 12 bases between. The CDR3 runs to 11 residues. The CDR3 loop is CASSHGAGRFF. The CDR3 DNA follows: TGTGCCAGCAGCCACGGCGCGGGGCGGTTCTTC.

This clone was observed a single time. The rearrangement joins TRBV5-1 to TRBJ1-5; weak D call: TRBD1 (5 bases). This CDR3 spans 16 amino acids. V lost 4 bases and J lost 1, with 15 bases in between. Germline CDR1 and CDR2: SGHRS and YFSETQ. CDR3 bases: TGCGCCAGCAGCGTTGGCGGAGGGGACAGCAATCAGCCCCAGCATTTT. This gives the protein CASSVGGGDSNQPQHF.

The chain has TRBV28 and TRBJ1-2, with D perhaps matching TRBD1 (6 bases). This CDR3 has 15 amino acids. Germline values: CDR1 MDHEN, CDR2 SYDVKM. V dropped 6 bases and J dropped 1 base, with 15 bases sitting between them. This CDR3 reads CASRTGTPLNYGYTF. CDR3 nucleotide sequence: TGTGCCAGCAGAACCGGGACACCCCTTAACTATGGCTACACCTTC.

The genes are TRBV28 and TRBJ1-3, with D uncertain. Germline V gene data show CDR1 as MDHEN and CDR2 as SYDVKM. The CDR3 contains 14 residues. V was clipped by 8 bases and J by 1 base, with 12 bases between them. The CDR3 reads CASRSSGSGNTIYF. The CDR3 nucleotides are TGTGCCAGCCGGTCTTCGGGGTCTGGAAACACCATATATTTT.

The V call is TRBV6-2 or TRBV6-3, the J call TRBJ1-3; weak D call: TRBD1 (6 bases). CDR3 length: 17 amino acids. The V gene lost 4 bases and the J gene lost 0 bases, with 16 bases spanning the gap. Per the germline V gene, CDR1 is MNHEY and CDR2 is SVGEGT. In nucleotides, the CDR3 is TGTGCCAGCAGTTTCTCCGACAGGCTCGCCTCTGGAAACACCATATATTTT. Protein product: CASSFSDRLASGNTIYF.